Presented here are 28 T cell receptor beta chains from one specimen sequenced in a study of blood T cell repertoires in COVID-19 (TCRdb year 2020). The library was made by the immunoSEQ multiplex PCR assay. The source is immuneACCESS, and TCRdb retained only in-frame sequences with V and J called. Part of the clones is not carried over; for the studies checked, unresolved V genes explain less than half of this, and the remainder is unexplained. A total of some 250,000 clones appear in this sample, 88% of them only once. The ten largest account for 0.9% to 1% of the sample. Sequenced sample: peripheral blood. The receptors were gathered from a woman in her 40s who had recovered from COVID-19.

V and J are TRBV5-6 and TRBJ1-5; 9 positions agree with TRBD1. The trim removed 2 bases at V and 2 bases at J, leaving 8 bases unmatched. The germline V gene encodes CDR1 SGHDT and CDR2 YYEEEE. The length of the CDR3 is 17 residues. CDR3 amino acids: CASSLVGGQGRNQPQHF. DNA for the CDR3: TGTGCCAGCAGCTTAGTCGGGGGACAGGGCCGCAATCAGCCCCAGCATTTT. The full variable domain, its missing parts supplied by reference TRBV5-6 and TRBJ1-5, is DAGVTQSPTHLIKTRGQQVTLRCSPKSGHDTVSWYQQALGQGPQFIFQYYEEEERQRGNFPDRFSGHQFPNYSSELNVNALLLGDSALYLCASSLVGGQGRNQPQHFGDGTRLSIL.

This rearrangement joins TRBV4-1 to TRBJ2-1; D unclear. Germline CDR1 is MGHRA and CDR2 is YSYEKL. V was trimmed by 1 base and J by 4 bases, leaving 14 bases between them. The CDR3 is 16 amino acids. Written as DNA, the CDR3 is TGCGCCAGCAGCCAAGGCCGACTCTCGTCGTACAATGAGCAGTTCTTC. Residues: CASSQGRLSSYNEQFF.

This chain joins TRBV6-5 and TRBJ2-3; tentative D call: TRBD1 (6 bases). CDR3 size: 13 residues. The germline gives CDR1 MNHEY, CDR2 SVGAGI. The V gene lost 8 bases and the J gene lost 2 bases, with 11 bases spanning the gap. The CDR3 nucleotides read TGTGCCAGCCGGACAGCTTACACAGATACGCAGTATTTT. This encodes CASRTAYTDTQYF.

This clone showed up just a few times. The chain couples TRBV10-3 to TRBJ1-1; 7 positions match TRBD1. The germline V gene has CDR1 ENHRY and CDR2 SYGVKD. J gave up 4 bases and V 4 bases, and 6 bases lay outside the gene matches. The CDR3 covers 14 residues. The CDR3 coding sequence is TGTGCCATCAGTGGACAGGGTCGTTTCACTGAAGCTTTCTTT. Protein sequence: CAISGQGRFTEAFF.

The chain uses TRBV4-1 and TRBJ2-7, with D maybe TRBD1 (5 bases). Germline V gene lookup returns CDR1 MGHRA and CDR2 YSYEKL. This CDR3 is 14 amino acids long. The V end lost 5 bases, the J end lost 0 bases, and 11 bases lay between the germline ends. The CDR3 loop reads CASSTRQFSYEQYF. The DNA of the CDR3 is TGCGCCAGCAGCACACGACAGTTCTCCTACGAGCAGTACTTC.

CDR3 region: CAWSRIAYEQYF. The CDR3, as DNA: TGTGCCTGGAGTAGGATAGCGTACGAGCAGTACTTC. The chain carries TRBV30 and TRBJ2-7; the D gene is possibly TRBD2 (5 bases). CDR1 and CDR2 from the germline V gene are GTSNPN and SVGIG (reference sequence). The CDR3 runs to 12 residues. With 2 bases removed from V and 4 bases from J, the gap between germline ends came to 9 bases.

V is TRBV7-2 and J is TRBJ1-2; 7 nucleotides match TRBD1. The junction had 9 bases not matched to a gene; V was cut back by 6 bases and J by 8 bases. Germline values: CDR1 SGHTA, CDR2 FQGNSA. The CDR3 is made up of 13 amino acids. CDR3 DNA sequence: TGTGCCAGCAGTCCCGACAGGGAGAACGGCTACACCTTC. Protein sequence: CASSPDRENGYTF.

V gene TRBV18 combines with J gene TRBJ1-6; D possibly corresponds to TRBD1 (6 bases). The ends were cut back, 3 bases at V and 7 bases at J, with 10 bases in the middle. Per germline, CDR1 KGHSH and CDR2 LQKENI. The CDR3 is made up of 14 amino acids. This chain's CDR3 is CASSPTGQNSPLHF. Here the CDR3 DNA reads TGTGCCAGCTCACCGACAGGCCAAAATTCACCCCTCCACTTT.

This chain links TRBV4-2 with TRBJ1-5, with TRBD1 as a possible D gene (6 bases). The V and J ends lost 0 bases and 4 bases respectively, with 10 bases between them. Germline values: CDR1 LGHNA, CDR2 YNFKEQ. The CDR3 extends over 15 amino acids. CDR3 in amino acids: CASSQDGQGNQPQHF. The CDR3 DNA reads as TGTGCCAGCAGCCAAGACGGGCAGGGGAATCAGCCCCAGCATTTT.

CDR3 nucleotide sequence: TGTGCCAGCAGTTACTCAGTGAAGGCGGGAAGAAAGACCGGGGAGCTGTTTTTT. It codes for CASSYSVKAGRKTGELFF. The chain couples TRBV6-2 or TRBV6-3 to TRBJ2-2; possible D gene TRBD2, 6 bases. Per germline, CDR1 MNHEY and CDR2 SVGEGT. The CDR3 loop spans 18 amino acids. V was pared by 0 bases and J by 5 bases, with 19 bases between.

The chain couples TRBV7-8 to TRBJ2-7; 9 bases map to TRBD1. V was pared by 5 bases and J by 6 bases, with 8 bases of the junction left unmatched. There are 14 residues in the CDR3. CDR1 and CDR2 from the germline V gene are SGHVS and FQNEAQ. CDR3 sequence reads: CASSGPQGAGEQYF. CDR3 bases: TGTGCCAGCAGCGGGCCACAGGGGGCAGGCGAGCAGTACTTC.

The chain has TRBV24-1 and TRBJ2-7; TRBD1 is a possible D gene (5 bases). Germline V gene sequence: CDR1 KGHDR, CDR2 SFDVKD. V gave up 3 bases and J gave up 3 bases, with 14 bases separating them. The CDR3 is made up of 15 amino acids. The CDR3 sequence: CATSDRQPGVYEQYF. CDR3 bases: TGTGCCACCAGTGATCGACAGCCTGGGGTCTACGAGCAGTACTTC.

The chain uses TRBV19 and TRBJ2-1, with TRBD2 matching over 13 bases. The length of the CDR3 is 15 residues. The junction had 9 bases not matched to a gene; V was cut back by 3 bases and J by 13 bases. Looked up from germline, CDR1 is LNHDA and CDR2 is SQIVND (reference sequence). CDR3 sequence reads: CASSIAGLAGVVQFF. The CDR3 DNA reads as TGTGCCAGTAGTATTGCCGGACTAGCGGGAGTTGTTCAGTTCTTC. Looking up the rest from reference TRBV19 and TRBJ2-1 gives the full variable domain: DGGITQSPKYLFRKEGQNVTLSCEQNLNHDAMYWYRQDPGQGLRLIYYSQIVNDFQKGDIAEGYSVSREKKESFPLTVTSAQKNPTAFYLCASSIAGLAGVVQFFGPGTRLTVL.

The rearrangement uses TRBV6-2 or TRBV6-3 and TRBJ2-1, with 15 bases lining up with TRBD2. V trimming: 8 bases; J trimming: 3 bases; junction bases outside the gene matches: 11. CDR3 size: 18 residues. Looked up from germline, CDR1 is MNHEY and CDR2 is SVGEGT. Here the CDR3 reads CASGRSGLAGGLYNEQFF. The CDR3 DNA reads as TGTGCCAGCGGCCGGTCGGGACTAGCGGGAGGACTCTACAATGAGCAGTTCTTC.

This chain links TRBV19 with TRBJ1-1; 9 nucleotides align to TRBD1. The CDR3 sequence is 13 residues long. The germline CDR1 and CDR2 sequences are LNHDA and SQIVND (reference sequence). V lost 6 bases and J lost 4; bases outside the gene matches: 3. CDR3 DNA sequence: TGTGCCAGTAGACCACAGGGGGCCACTGAAGCTTTCTTT. Amino acids: CASRPQGATEAFF.

The gene calls are TRBV6-5 and TRBJ2-1, with D maybe TRBD2 (7 bases). Germline V gene sequence: CDR1 MNHEY, CDR2 SVGAGI. Between the trimmed V and J ends, which lost 6 bases and 6 bases, there was a span of 18 bases. The CDR3 consists of 15 residues. The chain's CDR3 is CASRAGGGLGNEQFF. CDR3 sequence (DNA): TGTGCCAGCAGGGCTGGGGGGGGCCTGGGCAATGAGCAGTTCTTC.

The DNA of the CDR3 is TGTGCCAGCAGCCCTATGCGGGGGGGACTAGCGGGAGATACGCAGTATTTT. As protein: CASSPMRGGLAGDTQYF. This chain uses TRBV7-2 with TRBJ2-3, with 12 positions matching TRBD2. Germline V gene lookup returns CDR1 SGHTA and CDR2 FQGNSA. CDR3 size: 17 residues. Losses at the gene ends were 5 bases for V and 5 bases for J; bases not matched to a gene: 11.

This chain connects TRBV7-9 to TRBJ2-5; D unclear. V lost 1 base to trimming and J lost 5 bases, with 8 bases between them. The germline CDR1 and CDR2 sequences are SEHNR and FQNEAQ (reference sequence). The CDR3 spans 13 residues. CDR3 loop: CASSLVPRETQYF. The CDR3 nucleotides are TGTGCCAGCAGCTTAGTACCCCGGGAGACCCAGTACTTC.

The chain links TRBV7-2 to TRBJ1-1; D might be TRBD1 (5 bases). The CDR3 length is 15 residues. Trimming left V 4 bases short and J 10 bases short, with 22 bases between. CDR1 and CDR2 from the germline V gene are SGHTA and FQGNSA. Written as DNA, the CDR3 is TGTGCCAGCAGCTCCATAGGGGAACGAACACTTGGAGCTTTCTTT. Translated, it gives CASSSIGERTLGAFF.

The CDR3, as DNA: TGTGCCAGTAGTAGGGTACAGGGGGGACTGTCCAATCAGCCCCAGCATTTT. Its protein is CASSRVQGGLSNQPQHF. The chain combines TRBV19 with TRBJ1-5; 8 nucleotides align to TRBD1. The CDR3 length is 17 residues. The germline CDR1 and CDR2 sequences are LNHDA and SQIVND (reference sequence). J was trimmed by 3 bases and V by 4 bases; bases with no gene match: 11.

V gene TRBV19 combines with J gene TRBJ1-5; 8 nucleotides match TRBD1. There are 16 residues in the CDR3. With V trimmed by 11 bases and J by 3 bases, 15 bases remained unmatched. Germline loops: CDR1 LNHDA, CDR2 SQIVND (reference sequence). The CDR3 here is CAGPRQGAGYNQPQHF. CDR3 in DNA: TGTGCCGGACCGCGCCAGGGGGCTGGGTACAATCAGCCCCAGCATTTT.

The chain is built from TRBV5-1 and TRBJ2-3, with 10 nucleotides matching TRBD2. Germline-derived CDR1 and CDR2 are SGHRS and YFSETQ. The CDR3 has 14 amino acids. V was pared by 4 bases and J by 4 bases, with 3 bases of the junction left unmatched. The CDR3 protein is CASSPGTSADTQYF. In nucleotides, the CDR3 is TGCGCCAGCAGCCCAGGGACTAGCGCAGATACGCAGTATTTT.

This chain connects TRBV7-3 to TRBJ2-1; the D gene is possibly TRBD2 (5 bases). Germline V gene data show CDR1 as SGHTA and CDR2 as FQGTGA. V was clipped by 7 bases and J by 0 bases, with 10 bases between them. The CDR3 totals 14 residues. The CDR3 nucleotides are TGTGCCAGCACCCCGGGATCCTCCTACAATGAGCAGTTCTTC. Protein product: CASTPGSSYNEQFF.

V and J are TRBV6-2 or TRBV6-3 and TRBJ2-1; TRBD2 agrees at 10 bases. Germline V CDR1 and CDR2: MNHEY, SVGEGT. The V and J ends lost 6 bases and 6 bases, in that order; junction bases with no gene match: 8. The CDR3 runs 15 residues. CDR3 sequence (DNA): TGTGCCAGCAGCCCCCCCCTAGCGGGAGTCAATGAGCAGTTCTTC. Protein product: CASSPPLAGVNEQFF.

This clone appeared once. The rearrangement joins TRBV4-3 to TRBJ1-2, with D possibly being TRBD1 (5 bases). Germline values: CDR1 LGHNA, CDR2 YSLEER. Trimming cost V 1 base and J 8 bases, with 8 bases left between them. The CDR3 is 12 amino acids. This chain's CDR3 is CASSQGRGGYTF. CDR3 DNA: TGCGCCAGCAGCCAAGGCCGGGGGGGCTACACCTTC.

The V and J genes are TRBV7-9 and TRBJ1-5; D might be TRBD1 (5 bases). The CDR3 runs 15 residues. V was pared by 0 bases and J by 5 bases, with 11 bases between. The germline V gene has CDR1 SEHNR and CDR2 FQNEAQ (reference sequence). CDR3 residues: CASSLAGGWDQPQHF. CDR3 DNA sequence: TGTGCCAGCAGCTTAGCGGGGGGATGGGATCAGCCCCAGCATTTT.

This sequence joins TRBV7-8 and TRBJ2-1, with a weak D call TRBD2 (5 bases). Germline V gene lookup returns CDR1 SGHVS and CDR2 FQNEAQ. This CDR3 has 15 amino acids. The V and J ends lost 6 bases and 0 bases respectively, with 12 bases between them. CDR3 in amino acids: CASRRGLDSYNEQFF. The CDR3 nucleotides are TGTGCCAGCAGACGCGGACTCGACTCCTACAATGAGCAGTTCTTC.

The chain combines TRBV6-2 or TRBV6-3 with TRBJ2-7; TRBD1 is a possible D gene (5 bases). Looked up from germline, CDR1 is MNHEY and CDR2 is SVGEGT. This CDR3 has 11 amino acids. The V gene lost 5 bases and the J gene lost 3 bases, with 5 bases spanning the gap. CDR3 sequence: CASSDSYEQYV. CDR3 coding DNA: TGTGCCAGCAGTGACAGCTACGAGCAGTACGTC.